A selection of T cell receptor beta chains follows, all from one sample in a study of T cell responses to AZD1222 COVID-19 vaccine. TCRdb's table, derived via immunoSEQ multiplex PCR, lists solely in-frame clones and lacks some. The sample includes some 150,000 clones, roughly 94% of them seen just once. The sequencing here drew on peripheral blood, taken on day 0 of AZD1222 vaccination. Receptor source: an adult in good health. Both conserved end residues are part of each CDR3. D genes are given only for firm matches. Rows give clone size only sometimes, using once, few, many, or a class for an expanded clone.

CATRQGAGEKLFF	TGTGCCACCAGACAGGGGGCAGGGGAAAAACTGTTTTTT	TRBV27	.	TRBJ1-4	TRBD1
CASSDSGTGGDEQFF	TGTGCCAGCAGTGACTCGGGGACAGGGGGGGATGAGCAGTTCTTC	TRBV6-4	.	TRBJ2-1	TRBD1
CASSLDPNSPLHF	TGCGCCAGCAGCTTGGATCCTAATTCACCCCTCCACTTT	TRBV5-1	.	TRBJ1-6	.
CASINVGWDTEAFF	TGTGCCAGTATAAACGTGGGGTGGGACACTGAAGCTTTCTTT	TRBV19	.	TRBJ1-1	.
CASSLANQDSPLHF	TGTGCCAGCAGTCTGGCAAACCAGGATTCACCCCTCCACTTT	TRBV3-1/TRBV3-2	.	TRBJ1-6	.
CASSEEDRAGTEAFF	TGTGCCAGCAGTGAAGAGGACAGGGCCGGGACTGAAGCTTTCTTT	TRBV6-1	.	TRBJ1-1	TRBD1
CATSREDSNYGYTF	TGTGCCACCAGCAGAGAGGACAGCAACTATGGCTACACCTTC	TRBV15	.	TRBJ1-2	.
CASSLGVYGAGGSTEAFF	TGTGCCAGCAGCTTAGGGGTGTACGGGGCAGGGGGAAGCACTGAAGCTTTCTTT	TRBV7-9	.	TRBJ1-1	TRBD1
CASSSGLWTGYRQETQYF	TGTGCCAGCAGCTCGGGTCTTTGGACAGGGTATAGGCAAGAGACCCAGTACTTC	TRBV7-9	.	TRBJ2-5	TRBD1
CASSSLNGGPNNEKHGYTF	TGTGCCAGCAGCTCCCTCAATGGGGGTCCGAATAATGAGAAACATGGCTACACCTTC	TRBV7-9	few	TRBJ1-2	.
CASSPPWGQTDGYTF	TGTGCCAGCTCACCACCGTGGGGACAGACCGATGGCTACACCTTC	TRBV18	.	TRBJ1-2	TRBD1
CSVDQSGKLFF	TGCAGCGTTGATCAGAGCGGAAAACTGTTTTTT	TRBV29-1	.	TRBJ1-4	.
CASSLNFPVTNEKLFF	TGTGCCAGCAGTTTAAATTTTCCCGTAACTAATGAAAAACTGTTTTTT	TRBV27	once	TRBJ1-4	.
CASRLTGAYGYTF	TGTGCCAGCAGATTGACAGGGGCGTATGGCTACACCTTC	TRBV6-5	.	TRBJ1-2	TRBD1
CASSEGQNFNQPQHF	TGTGCCAGCAGTGAGGGTCAGAACTTCAATCAGCCCCAGCATTTT	TRBV2	.	TRBJ1-5	.
CASSQPGLTQYF	TGTGCCAGCTCACAACCGGGACTAACGCAGTATTTT	TRBV18	.	TRBJ2-3	TRBD2
CASRTGVGWGAEAFF	TGTGCCAGCAGGACAGGGGTGGGTTGGGGTGCTGAAGCTTTCTTT	TRBV2	.	TRBJ1-1	TRBD1
CASSFPAKETQYF	TGTGCCAGCAGCTTTCCAGCCAAAGAGACCCAGTACTTC	TRBV7-2	.	TRBJ2-5	.
CASSRRQSTDTQYF	TGTGCCAGCAGCAGGCGGCAAAGCACAGATACGCAGTATTTT	TRBV2	.	TRBJ2-3	.
CASSSPRGAGETQYF	TGTGCCAGCAGTTCCCCGCGGGGGGCCGGGGAGACCCAGTACTTC	TRBV28	.	TRBJ2-5	TRBD2
CASSEGVGPTQYF	TGTGCCAGCAGCGAGGGGGTTGGTCCTACGCAGTATTTT	TRBV7-9	.	TRBJ2-3	.
CASSLPPGGETQYF	TGTGCCAGCAGCTTACCGCCGGGCGGGGAGACCCAGTACTTC	TRBV7-9	.	TRBJ2-5	.
CASSESGRGTDTQYF	TGTGCCAGCAGCGAAAGCGGGAGGGGGACAGATACGCAGTATTTT	TRBV9	.	TRBJ2-3	TRBD2
CASSFSPENTIYF	TGTGCCAGCAGCTTCTCACCCGAAAACACCATATATTTT	TRBV7-9	.	TRBJ1-3	.
CASSHYQRQGGAEAFF	TGCGCCAGCAGCCATTACCAAAGACAGGGAGGCGCTGAAGCTTTCTTT	TRBV4-1	.	TRBJ1-1	TRBD1
CASSLGLGSPLHF	TGTGCCAGCAGCTTAGGTTTAGGTTCACCCCTCCACTTT	TRBV7-9	.	TRBJ1-6	.